These T cell receptor beta chains were read from a single sample in a study of T cells in Graves' hyperthyroidism and ophthalmopathy. Using its own MiXCR run on the multiplex PCR reads, TCRdb lists one record per CDR3 protein. The sample records some 600,000 distinct CDR3 sequences, around 14% being singletons. The sequenced sample was blood. These receptors all stem from a woman in her 30s with Graves' hyperthyroidism that later progressed to Graves' ophthalmopathy. Both conserved end residues are part of each CDR3. D genes are given only for firm matches. The size of a clone is reported for some rows only, either as once, few or many, or as a class for expanded clones.

j_call	v_call	clone_size	d_call	cdr3_length	cdr3_aa	cdr3_nt
TRBJ1-1	TRBV20-1	many	.	11	CSARGGAEAFF	TGCAGTGCTAGAGGGGGCGCTGAAGCTTTCTTT
TRBJ2-7	TRBV30	many	TRBD1	14	CAWTHGTGVYEQYF	TGTGCCTGGACGCACGGGACAGGGGTCTACGAGCAGTACTTC
TRBJ1-2	TRBV24-1	many	.	15	CATSDLTGNVNGYTF	TGTGCCACCAGTGATTTAACAGGGAACGTCAATGGCTACACCTTC
TRBJ2-2	TRBV27	many	.	15	CASSFNRVLTGELFF	TGTGCCAGCAGTTTCAACAGGGTGTTAACCGGGGAGCTGTTTTTT
TRBJ2-2	TRBV7-9	few	.	14	CASSSSGVTGELFF	TGTGCCAGCAGCTCTTCGGGAGTCACCGGGGAGCTGTTTTTT
TRBJ2-5	TRBV28	many	TRBD2	15	CASSSWTSGQETQYF	TGTGCCAGCAGCTCCTGGACTAGCGGCCAAGAGACCCAGTACTTC
TRBJ2-7	TRBV20-1	.	TRBD1	15	CSARGDRGLPYEQYF	TGCAGTGCTAGAGGCGACAGGGGGCTGCCTTACGAGCAGTACTTC
TRBJ2-3	TRBV10-3	many	TRBD1	16	CAISDPGTGYADTQYF	TGTGCCATCAGTGACCCCGGGACAGGGTATGCAGATACGCAGTATTTT
TRBJ2-1	TRBV24-1	many	.	16	CATSDRLGSSYNEQFF	TGTGCCACCAGTGACCGCCTAGGCAGCTCCTACAATGAGCAGTTCTTC
TRBJ2-5	TRBV20-1	many	.	15	CSARVAERTQETQYF	TGCAGTGCTAGGGTAGCGGAGAGGACACAAGAGACCCAGTACTTC
TRBJ2-7	TRBV6-5	.	.	15	CASSYQSSSSYEQYF	TGTGCCAGCAGTTACCAATCTTCTAGCTCCTACGAGCAGTACTTC
TRBJ1-1	TRBV30	many	.	15	CAWSLYREGGAEAFF	TGTGCCTGGAGTCTGTACCGAGAGGGCGGGGCTGAAGCTTTCTTT
TRBJ2-7	TRBV7-2	few	.	15	CASSLESGPPYEQYF	TGTGCCAGCAGCTTAGAGAGCGGTCCCCCCTACGAGCAGTACTTC
TRBJ1-5	TRBV27	many	.	15	CASRTQGYSNQPQHF	TGTGCCAGCAGGACACAGGGTTATAGCAATCAGCCCCAGCATTTT
TRBJ2-5	TRBV7-2	many	.	14	CASSFQGLQETQYF	TGTGCCAGCAGCTTCCAGGGGTTGCAGGAGACCCAGTACTTC
TRBJ2-3	TRBV7-2	many	.	16	CASSLAAGISTDTQYF	TGTGCCAGCAGCTTAGCGGCAGGGATTAGCACAGATACGCAGTATTTT
TRBJ2-1	TRBV10-3	many	.	15	CAISESTTDRDEQFF	TGTGCCATCAGTGAGTCGACGACGGATCGGGATGAGCAGTTCTTC
TRBJ1-2	TRBV19	.	.	13	CASSIRQVGGYTF	TGTGCCAGTAGTATCCGACAGGTGGGAGGCTACACCTTC
TRBJ2-5	TRBV5-8	.	TRBD2	13	CASSLGGEETHYF	TGTGCCAGCAGCCTGGGGGGGGAAGAGACCCACTACTTC
TRBJ1-4	TRBV29-1	many	.	11	CSVATNEKLFF	TGCAGCGTTGCAACTAATGAAAAACTGTTTTTT
TRBJ1-1	TRBV24-1	many	.	13	CATSDFQGRGAFF	TGTGCCACCAGTGATTTTCAGGGCCGGGGAGCTTTCTTT
TRBJ1-5	TRBV20-1	.	.	13	CSARSFGNQPQHF	TGCAGTGCTCGAAGCTTTGGAAACCAGCCCCAGCATTTT
TRBJ2-3	TRBV5-1	many	TRBD1	14	CASSLGQGADTQYF	TGTGCCAGCAGCTTAGGACAGGGGGCAGATACGCAGTATTTT
TRBJ1-1	TRBV12-3/TRBV12-4	many	.	14	CASSFSGGNTEAFF	TGTGCCAGCAGTTTTTCGGGGGGGAACACTGAAGCTTTCTTT
TRBJ2-2	TRBV13	few	.	14	CASSLGVGSGELFF	TGTGCCAGCAGCTTAGGCGTGGGTTCCGGGGAGCTGTTTTTT
TRBJ1-2	TRBV30	.	TRBD1	12	CAWQQGNYGYTF	TGTGCCTGGCAACAGGGGAACTATGGCTACACCTTC
TRBJ1-2	TRBV11-2	many	TRBD1	16	CASSPYDRARNYGYTF	TGTGCCAGCAGCCCGTATGACAGGGCGCGTAACTATGGCTACACCTTC
TRBJ2-7	TRBV4-1	few	.	14	CASSRPGVSYEQYF	TGCGCCAGCAGCCGCCCAGGGGTCTCCTACGAGCAGTACTTC
TRBJ2-7	TRBV27	few	TRBD1	20	CASSFLNPQDRSYILRAQYF	TGTGCCAGCAGTTTCCTCAACCCCCAGGACAGGAGCTACATCCTTAGGGCGCAGTACTTC
TRBJ2-1	TRBV11-3	many	TRBD2	16	CASSSGRVSSYNEQFF	TGTGCCAGCAGCTCTGGGAGGGTTAGCTCCTACAATGAGCAGTTCTTC
TRBJ1-2	TRBV6-1	many	.	12	CASTSDAYGYTF	TGTGCCAGCACGTCGGACGCGTATGGCTACACCTTC
TRBJ1-1	TRBV6-1	many	.	14	CTIGGVSGNTEAFF	TGCACGATAGGGGGGGTAAGTGGGAACACTGAAGCTTTCTTT
TRBJ2-7	TRBV18	.	TRBD2	16	CASSPPSGILRGEQYF	TGTGCCAGCTCACCACCCAGCGGGATACTCCGGGGGGAGCAGTACTTC
TRBJ2-1	TRBV20-1	few	TRBD2	15	CSASPRDYRNNEQFF	TGCAGTGCTAGTCCCCGGGACTACCGGAACAATGAGCAGTTCTTC
TRBJ2-3	TRBV6-1	many	.	14	CASSEQKNTDTQYF	TGTGCCAGCAGTGAACAGAAGAACACAGATACGCAGTATTTT
TRBJ2-7	TRBV11-3	many	TRBD1	16	CASSLKPKDRVREQYF	TGTGCCAGCAGCCTAAAACCCAAAGACAGGGTGAGGGAGCAGTACTTC
TRBJ2-7	TRBV27	many	.	13	CAAKGGGPGEQYF	TGTGCCGCAAAGGGGGGCGGACCGGGCGAGCAGTACTTC
TRBJ1-1	TRBV20-1	many	.	14	CSARDLHGNAEAFF	TGCAGTGCTAGAGATCTCCACGGGAACGCTGAAGCTTTCTTT
TRBJ2-7	TRBV4-3	many	TRBD1	15	CASSQRGQVLGEQYF	TGCGCCAGCAGCCAACGGGGACAGGTACTTGGGGAGCAGTACTTC
TRBJ2-7	TRBV15	.	TRBD1	13	CATTRTGAYEQYF	TGTGCCACCACCAGAACAGGGGCCTACGAGCAGTACTTC
TRBJ2-3	TRBV5-1	many	.	12	CASRFFTDTQYF	TGCGCCAGCAGATTTTTCACAGATACGCAGTATTTT
TRBJ1-6	TRBV20-1	many	.	15	CSARSGPGPNSPLHF	TGCAGTGCCCGATCGGGTCCAGGCCCTAATTCACCCCTCCACTTT